Sequencing of this T cell receptor (beta chain) was carried out in a study of shared clonotypes between healthy human individuals. The naive CD8 subset, CD45RO-negative cells positively selected for CCR7, excluded terminally differentiated effector memory CD45RA+ cells. Method: immunoSEQ multiplex PCR; TCRdb's copy keeps in-frame clones and lacks some. The sample lists about 2 million clones, less than 95% seen once, with around 1.1% in the top ten. This sequence originates from a man aged 18 to 35 in good health. Sequencing was carried out using naive CD8+ T cells sorted from blood.

The CDR3 sequence: CASSPGTGSTDTQYF. CDR3 sequence (DNA): TGTGCCAGCAGCCCAGGGACTGGGAGCACAGATACGCAGTATTTT. V and J are TRBV7-2 and TRBJ2-3; maybe TRBD2 (6 bases). Germline V lookup: CDR1 SGHTA, CDR2 FQGNSA. The CDR3 extends over 15 amino acids. V shed 5 bases and J shed 0 bases, with 12 bases lying between them.